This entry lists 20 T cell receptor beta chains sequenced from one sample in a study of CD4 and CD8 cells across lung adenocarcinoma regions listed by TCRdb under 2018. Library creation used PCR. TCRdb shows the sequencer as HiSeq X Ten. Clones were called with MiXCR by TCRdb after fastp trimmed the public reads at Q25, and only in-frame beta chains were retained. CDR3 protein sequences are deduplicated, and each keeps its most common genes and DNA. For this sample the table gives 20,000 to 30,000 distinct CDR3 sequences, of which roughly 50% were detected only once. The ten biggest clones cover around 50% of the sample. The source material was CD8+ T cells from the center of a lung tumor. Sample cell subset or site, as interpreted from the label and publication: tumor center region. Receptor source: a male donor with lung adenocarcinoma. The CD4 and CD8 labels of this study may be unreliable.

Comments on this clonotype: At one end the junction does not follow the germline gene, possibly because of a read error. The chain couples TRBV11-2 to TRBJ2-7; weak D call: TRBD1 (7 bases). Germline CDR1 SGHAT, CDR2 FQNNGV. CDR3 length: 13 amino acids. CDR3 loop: CASSLDPGGIRNF. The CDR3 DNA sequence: TGTGCCAGCAGCTTAGATCCAGGGGGGATTCGGAACTTC.

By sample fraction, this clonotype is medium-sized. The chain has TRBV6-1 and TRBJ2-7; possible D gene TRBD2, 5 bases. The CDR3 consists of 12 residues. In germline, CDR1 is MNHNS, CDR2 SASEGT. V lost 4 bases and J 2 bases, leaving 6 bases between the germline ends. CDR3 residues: CASSGGAYEQYF. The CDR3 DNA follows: TGTGCCAGCAGTGGGGGAGCCTACGAGCAGTACTTC.

Here the CDR3 reads CASRGLGTRGQDTQYF. The CDR3 nucleotides read TGTGCCAGCAGGGGTTTGGGGACCCGGGGCCAAGATACGCAGTACTTC. This chain joins TRBV28 and TRBJ2-3, with D possibly called TRBD1 or TRBD2 (5 bases each). The J call is uncertain, as TRBJ2-7 better fits the DNA end. Germline lookup yields CDR1 MDHEN and CDR2 SYDVKM. The CDR3 covers 16 residues.

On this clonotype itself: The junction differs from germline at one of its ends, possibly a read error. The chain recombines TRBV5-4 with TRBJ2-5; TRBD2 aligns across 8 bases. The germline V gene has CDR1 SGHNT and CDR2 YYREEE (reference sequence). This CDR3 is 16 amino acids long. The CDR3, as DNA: TGTGCCAGCGCGGGGGGAGGGGGGCGAGACCAAGAGACGCAGTACTTC. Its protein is CASAGGGGRDQETQYF.

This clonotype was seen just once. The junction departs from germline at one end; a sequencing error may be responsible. Here the CDR3 reads CASSYPRGGGTGQDTQYF. The CDR3, as DNA: TGTGCCAGCAGTTACCCGAGGGGAGGGGGGACAGGGCAAGATACGCAGTATTTC. The rearrangement links TRBV6-2 or TRBV6-3 to TRBJ2-3; 9 bases line up with TRBD1. Germline assignment: CDR1 MNHEY and CDR2 SVGEGT. The CDR3 extends over 18 amino acids.

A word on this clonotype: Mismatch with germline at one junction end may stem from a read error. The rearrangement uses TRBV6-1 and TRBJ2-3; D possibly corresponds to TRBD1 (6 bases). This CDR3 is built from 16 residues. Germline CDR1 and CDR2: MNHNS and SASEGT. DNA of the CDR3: TGTGCCAGCAGGGAAGCCGGGGCAGGGGATGGGGAGACGCAGTATTTT. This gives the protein CASREAGAGDGETQYF.

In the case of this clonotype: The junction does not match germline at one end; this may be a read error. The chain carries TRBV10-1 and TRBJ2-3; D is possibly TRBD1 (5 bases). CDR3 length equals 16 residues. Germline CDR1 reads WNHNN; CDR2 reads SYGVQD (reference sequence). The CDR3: CASSALGLGTKNTQYF. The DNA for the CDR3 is TGCGCCAGCAGCGCGTTGGGGCTGGGAACCAAAAATACGCAGTATTTC.

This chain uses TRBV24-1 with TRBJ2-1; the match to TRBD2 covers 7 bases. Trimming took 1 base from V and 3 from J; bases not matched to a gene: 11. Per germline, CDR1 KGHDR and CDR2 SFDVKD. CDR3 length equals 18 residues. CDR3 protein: CATSDFAAAGEDYNEQFF. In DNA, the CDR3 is TGTGCCACCAGTGATTTTGCCGCGGCGGGAGAGGACTACAATGAGCAGTTCTTC.

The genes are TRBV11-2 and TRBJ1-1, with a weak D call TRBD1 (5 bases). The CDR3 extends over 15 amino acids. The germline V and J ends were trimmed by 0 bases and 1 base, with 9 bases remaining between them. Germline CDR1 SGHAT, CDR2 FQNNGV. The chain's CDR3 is CASSLEPGTNTEAFF. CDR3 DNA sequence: TGTGCCAGCAGCTTAGAACCCGGGACGAACACTGAAGCTTTCTTT.

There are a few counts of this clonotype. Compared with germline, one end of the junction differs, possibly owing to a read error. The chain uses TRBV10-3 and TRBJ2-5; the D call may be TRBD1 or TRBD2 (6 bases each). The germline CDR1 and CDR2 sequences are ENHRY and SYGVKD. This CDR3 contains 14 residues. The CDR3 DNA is TGTGCGGGCAGAGGGGGGCGTGACCCAGAGACCCAGTATTTC. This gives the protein CAGRGGRDPETQYF.

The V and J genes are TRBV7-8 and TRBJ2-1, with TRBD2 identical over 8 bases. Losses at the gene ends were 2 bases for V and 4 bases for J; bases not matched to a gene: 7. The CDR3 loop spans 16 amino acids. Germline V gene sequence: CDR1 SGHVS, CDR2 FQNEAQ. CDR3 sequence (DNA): TGTGCCAGCAGCTTAATCGGGGGGGCTGGATACAATGAGCAGTTCTTC. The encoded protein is CASSLIGGAGYNEQFF.

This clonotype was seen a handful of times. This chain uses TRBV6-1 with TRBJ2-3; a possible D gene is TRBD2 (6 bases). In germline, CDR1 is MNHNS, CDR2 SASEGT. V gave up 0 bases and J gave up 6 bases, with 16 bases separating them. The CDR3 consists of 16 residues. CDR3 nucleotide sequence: TGTGCCAGCAGTGAAGCCGGGAGAGGTGATGGGGATACGCAGTATTTT. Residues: CASSEAGRGDGDTQYF.

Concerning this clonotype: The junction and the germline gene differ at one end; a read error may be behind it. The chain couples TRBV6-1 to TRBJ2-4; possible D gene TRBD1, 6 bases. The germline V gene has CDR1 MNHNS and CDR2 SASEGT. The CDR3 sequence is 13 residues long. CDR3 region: CVRGLCAKNTQYF. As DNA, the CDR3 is TGCGTCAGGGGTTTGTGCGCCAAAAACACTCAGTACTTT.

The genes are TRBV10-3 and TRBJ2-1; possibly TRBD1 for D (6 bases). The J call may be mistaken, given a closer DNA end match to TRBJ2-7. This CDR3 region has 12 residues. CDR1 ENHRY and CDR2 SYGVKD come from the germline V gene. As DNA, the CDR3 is TGTGCCATCCGCGGACAGAACTACGAGCAGTACTTC. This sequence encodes CAIRGQNYEQYF.

CDR3 region: CASSQDITGAYNEQFF. Written as DNA, the CDR3 is TGCGCCAGCAGCCAAGATATTACGGGGGCCTACAATGAGCAGTTCTTC. V and J are TRBV4-1 and TRBJ2-1, with D possibly matching TRBD2 (6 bases). V gave up 0 bases and J gave up 2 bases, with 11 bases separating them. Per the germline V gene, CDR1 is MGHRA and CDR2 is YSYEKL. The CDR3 totals 16 residues.

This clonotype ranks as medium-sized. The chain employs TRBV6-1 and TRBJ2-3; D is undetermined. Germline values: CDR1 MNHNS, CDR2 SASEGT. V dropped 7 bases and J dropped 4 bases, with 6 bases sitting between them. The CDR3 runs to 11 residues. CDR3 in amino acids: CASTLADTQYF. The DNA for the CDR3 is TGTGCCAGCACCTTAGCAGATACGCAGTATTTT.

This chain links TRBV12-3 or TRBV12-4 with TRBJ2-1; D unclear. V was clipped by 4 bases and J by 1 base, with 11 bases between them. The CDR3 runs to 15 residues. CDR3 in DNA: TGTGCCAGCAGTTCCCGTGGGCCTTCCTACAATGAGCAGTTCTTC. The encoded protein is CASSSRGPSYNEQFF.

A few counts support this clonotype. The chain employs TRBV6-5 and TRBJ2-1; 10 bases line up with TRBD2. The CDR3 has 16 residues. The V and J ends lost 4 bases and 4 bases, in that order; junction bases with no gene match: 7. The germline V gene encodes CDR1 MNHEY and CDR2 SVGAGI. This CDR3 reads CASSSLSGGQYNEQFF. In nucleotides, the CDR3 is TGTGCCAGCAGTTCCCTTAGCGGGGGGCAGTACAATGAGCAGTTCTTC.

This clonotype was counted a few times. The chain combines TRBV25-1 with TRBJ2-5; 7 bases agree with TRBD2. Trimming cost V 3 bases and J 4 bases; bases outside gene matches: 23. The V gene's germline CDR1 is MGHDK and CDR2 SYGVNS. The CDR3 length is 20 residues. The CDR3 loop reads CASSDRPAGTLRPAIETQYF. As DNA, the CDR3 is TGTGCCAGCAGTGATAGGCCAGCGGGGACCTTACGGCCGGCCATAGAGACCCAGTACTTC.

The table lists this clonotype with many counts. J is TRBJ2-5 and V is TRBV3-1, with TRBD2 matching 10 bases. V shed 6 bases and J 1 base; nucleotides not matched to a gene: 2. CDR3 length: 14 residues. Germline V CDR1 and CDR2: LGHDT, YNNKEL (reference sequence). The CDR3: CASRRTSGQETQYF. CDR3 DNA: TGTGCCAGCAGACGGACTAGCGGCCAAGAGACCCAGTACTTC.